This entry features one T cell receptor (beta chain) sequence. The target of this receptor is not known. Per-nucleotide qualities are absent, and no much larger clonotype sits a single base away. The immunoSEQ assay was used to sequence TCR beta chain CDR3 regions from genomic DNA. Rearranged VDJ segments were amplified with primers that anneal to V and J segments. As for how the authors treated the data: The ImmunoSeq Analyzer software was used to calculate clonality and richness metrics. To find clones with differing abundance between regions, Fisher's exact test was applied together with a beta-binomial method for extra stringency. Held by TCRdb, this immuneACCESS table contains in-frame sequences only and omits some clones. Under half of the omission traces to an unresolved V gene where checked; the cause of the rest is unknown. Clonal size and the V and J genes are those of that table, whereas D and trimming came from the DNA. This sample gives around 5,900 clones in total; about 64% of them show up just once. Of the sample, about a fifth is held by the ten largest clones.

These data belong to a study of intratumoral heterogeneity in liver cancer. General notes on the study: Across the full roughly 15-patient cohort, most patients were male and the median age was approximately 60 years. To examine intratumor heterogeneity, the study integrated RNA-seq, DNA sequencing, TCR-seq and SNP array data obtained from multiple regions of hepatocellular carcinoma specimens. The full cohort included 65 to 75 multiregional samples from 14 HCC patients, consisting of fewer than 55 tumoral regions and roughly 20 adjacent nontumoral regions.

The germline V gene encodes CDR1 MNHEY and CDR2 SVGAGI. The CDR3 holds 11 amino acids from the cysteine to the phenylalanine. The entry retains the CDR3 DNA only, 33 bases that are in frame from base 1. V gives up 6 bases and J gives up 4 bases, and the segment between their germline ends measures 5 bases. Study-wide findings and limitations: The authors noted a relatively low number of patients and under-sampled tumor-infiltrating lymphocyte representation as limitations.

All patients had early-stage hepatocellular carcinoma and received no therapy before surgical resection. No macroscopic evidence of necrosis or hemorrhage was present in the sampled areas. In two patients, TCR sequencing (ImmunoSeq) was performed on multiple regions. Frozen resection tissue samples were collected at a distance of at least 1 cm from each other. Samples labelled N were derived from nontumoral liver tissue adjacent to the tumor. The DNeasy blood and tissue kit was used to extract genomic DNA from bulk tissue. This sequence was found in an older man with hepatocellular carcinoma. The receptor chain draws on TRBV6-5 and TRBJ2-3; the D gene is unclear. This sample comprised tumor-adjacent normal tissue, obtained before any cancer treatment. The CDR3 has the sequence CASRGSDTQYF. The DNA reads TGTGCCAGCAGGGGTTCAGATACGCAGTATTTT.